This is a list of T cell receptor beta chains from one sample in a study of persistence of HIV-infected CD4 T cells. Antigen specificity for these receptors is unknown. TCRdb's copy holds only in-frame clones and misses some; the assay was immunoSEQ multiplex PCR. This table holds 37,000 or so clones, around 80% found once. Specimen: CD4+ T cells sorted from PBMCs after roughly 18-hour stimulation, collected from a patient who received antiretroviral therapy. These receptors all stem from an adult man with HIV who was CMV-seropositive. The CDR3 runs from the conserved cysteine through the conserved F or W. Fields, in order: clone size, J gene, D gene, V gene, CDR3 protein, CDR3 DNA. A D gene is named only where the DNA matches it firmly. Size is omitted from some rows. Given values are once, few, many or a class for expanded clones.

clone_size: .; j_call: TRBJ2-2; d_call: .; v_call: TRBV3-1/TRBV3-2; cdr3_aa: CASSQDGGGRLFF; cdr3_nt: TGTGCCAGCAGCCAAGATGGAGGGGGCCGGCTGTTTTTT
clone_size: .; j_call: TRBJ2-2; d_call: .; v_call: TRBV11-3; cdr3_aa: CASSLSGSLELFF; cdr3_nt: TGTGCCAGCAGTCTTAGTGGGAGCCTGGAGCTGTTTTTT
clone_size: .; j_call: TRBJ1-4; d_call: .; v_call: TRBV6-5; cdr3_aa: CASIPGGPNEKLFF; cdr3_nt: TGTGCCAGCATTCCGGGGGGGCCTAATGAAAAACTGTTTTTT
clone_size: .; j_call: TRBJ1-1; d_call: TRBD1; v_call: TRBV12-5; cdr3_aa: CASGYRGHTEAFF; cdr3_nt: TGTGCTAGTGGCTACAGGGGGCACACTGAAGCTTTCTTT
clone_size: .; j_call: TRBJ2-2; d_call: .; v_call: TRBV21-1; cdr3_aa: CARERQLTTGELFF; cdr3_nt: TGTGCCAGGGAGCGACAGCTTACCACCGGGGAGCTGTTTTTT
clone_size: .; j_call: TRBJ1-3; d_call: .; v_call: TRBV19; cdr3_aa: CASKPRPIGNTIYF; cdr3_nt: TGTGCCAGTAAGCCGAGGCCAATTGGAAACACCATATATTTT
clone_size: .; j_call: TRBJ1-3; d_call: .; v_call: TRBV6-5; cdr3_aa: CASRDSRGVGTIYF; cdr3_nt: TGTGCCAGCAGGGATTCCAGGGGAGTAGGCACCATATATTTT
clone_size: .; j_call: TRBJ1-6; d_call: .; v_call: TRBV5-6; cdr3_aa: CASSLAPPNSPLHF; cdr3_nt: TGTGCCAGCAGCTTGGCCCCCCCTAATTCACCCCTCCACTTT
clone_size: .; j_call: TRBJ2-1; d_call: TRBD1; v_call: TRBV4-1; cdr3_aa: CASSQLGSGGPNEQFF; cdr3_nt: TGCGCCAGCAGCCAACTAGGTTCAGGGGGACCCAATGAGCAGTTCTTC
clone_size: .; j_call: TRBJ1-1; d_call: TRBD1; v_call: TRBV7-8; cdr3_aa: CASSEDRGQNTEAFF; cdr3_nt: TGTGCCAGCAGCGAAGACAGGGGACAGAACACTGAAGCTTTCTTT
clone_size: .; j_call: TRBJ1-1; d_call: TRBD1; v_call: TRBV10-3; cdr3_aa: CAIWETGEAEAFF; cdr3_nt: TGTGCCATCTGGGAAACAGGGGAGGCTGAAGCTTTCTTT
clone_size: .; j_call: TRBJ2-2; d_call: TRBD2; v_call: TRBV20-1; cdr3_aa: CSATDPTSGGAGELFF; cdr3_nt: TGCAGTGCTACTGACCCGACTAGCGGGGGGGCCGGGGAGCTGTTTTTT
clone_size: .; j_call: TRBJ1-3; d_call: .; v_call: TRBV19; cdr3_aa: CASSTRGSGGNTIYF; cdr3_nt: TGTGCCAGTAGTACGAGGGGTAGCGGTGGAAACACCATATATTTT
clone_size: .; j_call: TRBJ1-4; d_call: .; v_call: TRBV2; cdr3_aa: CASKKDLNEKLFF; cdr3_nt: TGTGCCAGCAAGAAGGATTTAAATGAAAAACTGTTTTTT
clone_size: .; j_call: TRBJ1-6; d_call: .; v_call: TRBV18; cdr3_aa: CASSPDSSNSPLHF; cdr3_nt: TGTGCCAGCTCACCGGACAGCAGTAATTCACCCCTCCACTTT
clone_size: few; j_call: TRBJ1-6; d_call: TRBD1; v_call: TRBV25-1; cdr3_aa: CASRDRDNSPLHF; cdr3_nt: TGTGCCAGCAGGGACAGGGATAATTCACCCCTCCACTTT
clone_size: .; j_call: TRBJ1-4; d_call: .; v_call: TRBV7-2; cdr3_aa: CASSFGAGEKLFF; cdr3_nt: TGTGCCAGCAGCTTTGGGGCTGGTGAAAAACTGTTTTTT
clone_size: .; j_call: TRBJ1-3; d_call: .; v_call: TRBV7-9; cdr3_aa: CASSLGPRDTIYF; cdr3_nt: TGTGCCAGCAGCTTGGGACCGCGAGACACCATATATTTT
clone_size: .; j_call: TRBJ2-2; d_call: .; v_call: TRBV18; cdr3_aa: CASSPPEGAKNTGELFF; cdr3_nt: TGTGCCAGCTCACCACCGGAGGGGGCGAAAAACACCGGGGAGCTGTTTTTT
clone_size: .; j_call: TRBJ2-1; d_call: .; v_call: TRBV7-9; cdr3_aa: CASSQRTGYNEQFF; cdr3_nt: TGTGCCAGCAGCCAACGGACGGGGTACAATGAGCAGTTCTTC
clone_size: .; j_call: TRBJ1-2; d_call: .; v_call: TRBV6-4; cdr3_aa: CASSEGTGPNYGYTF; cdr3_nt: TGTGCCAGCAGTGAGGGGACGGGGCCTAACTATGGCTACACCTTC
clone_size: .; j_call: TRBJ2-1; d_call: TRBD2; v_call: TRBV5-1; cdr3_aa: CASSSRTSGGPSSYNEQFF; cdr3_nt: TGCGCCAGCAGCTCAAGGACTAGCGGGGGACCGAGCTCCTACAATGAGCAGTTCTTC
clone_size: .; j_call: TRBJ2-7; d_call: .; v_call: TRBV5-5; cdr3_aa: CASSYREGPYEQYF; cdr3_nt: TGTGCCAGCAGCTACAGGGAAGGTCCCTACGAGCAGTACTTC
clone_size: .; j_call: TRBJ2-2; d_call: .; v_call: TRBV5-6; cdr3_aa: CASSHRVDTGELFF; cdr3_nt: TGTGCCAGCAGCCACAGGGTCGACACCGGGGAGCTGTTTTTT
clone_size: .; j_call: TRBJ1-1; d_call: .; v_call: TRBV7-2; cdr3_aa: CASSLAGRGEAFF; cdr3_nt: TGTGCCAGCAGCTTAGCGGGGCGGGGGGAAGCTTTCTTT
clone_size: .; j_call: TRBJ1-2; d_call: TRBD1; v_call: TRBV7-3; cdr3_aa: CASSLGGTGGEISGYTF; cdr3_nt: TGTGCCAGCAGCTTAGGTGGGACAGGGGGCGAAATTTCGGGCTACACCTTC